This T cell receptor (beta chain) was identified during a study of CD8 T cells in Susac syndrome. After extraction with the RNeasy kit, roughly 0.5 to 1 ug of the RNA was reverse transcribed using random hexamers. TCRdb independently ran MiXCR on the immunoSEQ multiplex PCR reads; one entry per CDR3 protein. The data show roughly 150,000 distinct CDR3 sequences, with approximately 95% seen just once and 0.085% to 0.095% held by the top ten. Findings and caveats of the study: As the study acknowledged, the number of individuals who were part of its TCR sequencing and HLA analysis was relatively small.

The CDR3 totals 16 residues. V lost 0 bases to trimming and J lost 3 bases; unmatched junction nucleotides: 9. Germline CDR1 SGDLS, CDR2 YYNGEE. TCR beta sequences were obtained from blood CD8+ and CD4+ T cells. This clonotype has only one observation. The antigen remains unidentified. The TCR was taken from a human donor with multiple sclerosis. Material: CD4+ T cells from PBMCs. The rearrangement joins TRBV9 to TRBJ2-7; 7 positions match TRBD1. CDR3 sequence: CASSVGLEGAGYEQYF. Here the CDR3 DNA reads TGTGCCAGCAGCGTAGGTCTTGAGGGGGCGGGCTACGAGCAGTACTTC.